This TCR beta chain was found in a study of T cell changes during pregnancy in multiple sclerosis (dated by TCRdb to about 2019). Study-wide context: The study examined how the T cell repertoire changed over the course of pregnancy in women with multiple sclerosis.

Library prep was done by the immunoSEQ multiplex PCR assay. TCRdb limited this immuneACCESS table to in-frame rearrangements with V and J called. A share of clones is missing; checked studies link under half to unresolved V genes, and the rest is unexplained. Recorded for this sample are 80,000 to 100,000 clones; 85% to 95% of them occurred a single time. 2% to 3% of the sample belongs to the ten largest clones. Turning to this clone: Its cognate antigen has yet to be identified. No much larger clone is present one base from it, and per-base qualities are unavailable.

Sequencing was performed on peripheral blood, taken in the first trimester of pregnancy. The clonotype originates from a female donor with multiple sclerosis, enrolled in a pregnancy study.

The sequenced DNA: TGCGCCAGCAGCTTGCGGGGGGTTGGCCAAGAGACCCAGTACTTC. Translation gives CASSLRGVGQETQYF. The sequence links TRBV5-1 to TRBJ2-5, and TRBD2 aligns with 7 junction nucleotides. The germline V gene yields SGHRS for CDR1 and YFSETQ for CDR2. The CDR3 holds 15 amino acids from the cysteine to the phenylalanine. Only CDR3 DNA remains: 45 bases, in frame from the first base. Compared with germline, V lacks 1 base and J lacks 1 base; bases without a gene match: 4.